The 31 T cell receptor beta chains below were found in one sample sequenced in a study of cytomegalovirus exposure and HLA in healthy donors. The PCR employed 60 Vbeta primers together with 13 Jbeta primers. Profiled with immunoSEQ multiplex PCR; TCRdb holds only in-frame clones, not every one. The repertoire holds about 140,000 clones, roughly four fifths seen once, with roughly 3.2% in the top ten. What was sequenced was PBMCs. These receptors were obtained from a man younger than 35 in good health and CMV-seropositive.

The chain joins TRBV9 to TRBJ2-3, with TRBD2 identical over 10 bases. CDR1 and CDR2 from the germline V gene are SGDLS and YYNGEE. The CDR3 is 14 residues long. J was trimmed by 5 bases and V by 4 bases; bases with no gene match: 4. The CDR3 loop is CASSSRLAGDTQYF. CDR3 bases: TGTGCCAGCAGCTCCAGACTAGCGGGAGATACGCAGTATTTT.

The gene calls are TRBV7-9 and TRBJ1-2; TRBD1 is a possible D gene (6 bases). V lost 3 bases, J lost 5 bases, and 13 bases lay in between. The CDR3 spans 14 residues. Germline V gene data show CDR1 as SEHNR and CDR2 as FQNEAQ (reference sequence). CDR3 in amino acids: CASSLYRTDYGYTF. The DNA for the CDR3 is TGTGCCAGCAGCTTGTACAGGACAGATTATGGCTACACCTTC.

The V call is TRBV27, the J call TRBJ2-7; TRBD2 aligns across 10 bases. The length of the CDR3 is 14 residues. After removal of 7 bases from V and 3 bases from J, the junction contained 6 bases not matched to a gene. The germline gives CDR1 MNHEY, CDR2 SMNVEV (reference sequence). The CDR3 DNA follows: TGTGCCAGCATGGGGACTAGCGCTAGCTACGAGCAGTACTTC. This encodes CASMGTSASYEQYF.

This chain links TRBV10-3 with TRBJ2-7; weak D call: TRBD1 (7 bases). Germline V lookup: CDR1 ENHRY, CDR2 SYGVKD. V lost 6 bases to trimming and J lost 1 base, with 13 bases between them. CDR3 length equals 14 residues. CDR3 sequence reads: CAISPTGTSYEQYF. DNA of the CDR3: TGTGCCATCAGCCCGACAGGGACTTCCTACGAGCAGTACTTC.

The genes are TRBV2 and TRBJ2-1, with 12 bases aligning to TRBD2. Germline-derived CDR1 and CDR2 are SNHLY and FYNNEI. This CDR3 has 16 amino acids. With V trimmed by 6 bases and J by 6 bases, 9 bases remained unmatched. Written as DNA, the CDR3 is TGTGCCAGCAGGCCCTTGACTAGCGGGAGAAGCAATGAGCAGTTCTTC. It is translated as CASRPLTSGRSNEQFF.

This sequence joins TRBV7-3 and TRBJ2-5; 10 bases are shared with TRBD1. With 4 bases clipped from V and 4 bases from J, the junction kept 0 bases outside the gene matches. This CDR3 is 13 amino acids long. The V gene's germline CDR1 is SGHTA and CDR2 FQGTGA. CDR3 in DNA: TGTGCCAGCAGCTGGGACAGGGGAGAGACCCAGTACTTC. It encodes CASSWDRGETQYF.

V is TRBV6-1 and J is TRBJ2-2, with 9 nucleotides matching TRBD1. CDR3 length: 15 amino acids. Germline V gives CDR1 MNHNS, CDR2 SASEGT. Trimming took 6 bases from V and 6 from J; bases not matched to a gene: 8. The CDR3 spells CASSSGQGGSGELFF. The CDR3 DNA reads TGTGCCAGCAGCTCGGGACAGGGTGGGTCCGGGGAGCTGTTTTTT.

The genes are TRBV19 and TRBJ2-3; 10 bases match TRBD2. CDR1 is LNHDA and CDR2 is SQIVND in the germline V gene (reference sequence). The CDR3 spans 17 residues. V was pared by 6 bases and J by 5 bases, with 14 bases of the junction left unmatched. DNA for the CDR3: TGTGCCAGTAGCCCTCTGAATCTAGCGGGAGTTTTAGATACGCAGTATTTT. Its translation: CASSPLNLAGVLDTQYF. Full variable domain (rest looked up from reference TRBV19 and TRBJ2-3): DGGITQSPKYLFRKEGQNVTLSCEQNLNHDAMYWYRQDPGQGLRLIYYSQIVNDFQKGDIAEGYSVSREKKESFPLTVTSAQKNPTAFYLCASSPLNLAGVLDTQYFGPGTRLTVL.

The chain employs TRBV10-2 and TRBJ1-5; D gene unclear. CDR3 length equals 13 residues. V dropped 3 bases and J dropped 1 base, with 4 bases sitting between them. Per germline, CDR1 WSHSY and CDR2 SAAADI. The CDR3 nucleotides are TGCGCCAGCAGTGACAGGAGCAATCAGCCCCAGCATTTT. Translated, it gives CASSDRSNQPQHF.

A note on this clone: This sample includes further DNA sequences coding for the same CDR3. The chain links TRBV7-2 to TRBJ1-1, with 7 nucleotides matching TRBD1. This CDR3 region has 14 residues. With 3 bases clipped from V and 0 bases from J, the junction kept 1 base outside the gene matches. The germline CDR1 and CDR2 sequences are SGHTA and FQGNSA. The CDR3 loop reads CASSLGQLNTEAFF. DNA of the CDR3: TGTGCCAGCAGCTTGGGACAGTTGAACACTGAAGCTTTCTTT.

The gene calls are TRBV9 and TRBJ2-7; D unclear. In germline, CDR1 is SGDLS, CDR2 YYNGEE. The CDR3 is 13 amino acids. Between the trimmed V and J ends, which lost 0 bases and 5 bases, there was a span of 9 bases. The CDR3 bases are TGTGCCAGCAGCGTAGCTCCCAGTAACGAGCAGTACTTC. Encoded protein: CASSVAPSNEQYF.

In nucleotides, the CDR3 is TGTGCCATCAGTGGACAGAGCTCCTACGAGCAGTACTTC. Amino acids: CAISGQSSYEQYF. The J gene is TRBJ2-7, the V gene TRBV10-3; TRBD1 might be the D (5 bases). V lost 4 bases to trimming and J lost 0 bases, with 7 bases between them. Per the germline V gene, CDR1 is ENHRY and CDR2 is SYGVKD. This CDR3 spans 13 amino acids.

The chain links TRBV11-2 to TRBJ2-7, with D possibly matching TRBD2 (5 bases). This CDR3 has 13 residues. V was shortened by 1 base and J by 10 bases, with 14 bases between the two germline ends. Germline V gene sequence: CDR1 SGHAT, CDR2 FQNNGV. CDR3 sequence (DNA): TGTGCCAGCAGCTTAGGGGTATCGGGAAATCAGTACTTC. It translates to CASSLGVSGNQYF.

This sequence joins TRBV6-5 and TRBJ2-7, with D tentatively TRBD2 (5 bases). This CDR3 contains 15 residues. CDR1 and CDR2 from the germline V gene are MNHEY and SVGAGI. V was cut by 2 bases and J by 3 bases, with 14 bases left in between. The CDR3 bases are TGTGCCAGCAGTTACGGAGCCGGGAACCACTACGAGCAGTACTTC. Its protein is CASSYGAGNHYEQYF.

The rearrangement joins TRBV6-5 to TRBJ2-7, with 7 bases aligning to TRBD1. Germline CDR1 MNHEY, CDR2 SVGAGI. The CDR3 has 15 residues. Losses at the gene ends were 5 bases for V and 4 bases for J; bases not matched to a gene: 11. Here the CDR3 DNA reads TGTGCCAGCAGTCAGGACAGGCGAGGGGAATACGAGCAGTACTTC. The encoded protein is CASSQDRRGEYEQYF.

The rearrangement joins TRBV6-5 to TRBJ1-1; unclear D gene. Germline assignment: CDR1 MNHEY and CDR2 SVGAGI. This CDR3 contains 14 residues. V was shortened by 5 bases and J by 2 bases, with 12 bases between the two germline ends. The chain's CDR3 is CASSLGVNNTEAFF. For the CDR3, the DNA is TGTGCCAGCAGTCTCGGGGTTAACAACACTGAAGCTTTCTTT.

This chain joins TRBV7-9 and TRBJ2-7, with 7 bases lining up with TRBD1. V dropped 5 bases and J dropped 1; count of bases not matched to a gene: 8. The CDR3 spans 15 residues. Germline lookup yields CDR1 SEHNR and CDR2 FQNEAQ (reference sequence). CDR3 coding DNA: TGTGCCAGCAGCCCCTCGGGACAGAAGTCCTACGAGCAGTACTTC. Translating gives CASSPSGQKSYEQYF. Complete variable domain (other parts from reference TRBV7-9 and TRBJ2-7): DTGVSQNPRHKITKRGQNVTFRCDPISEHNRLYWYRQTLGQGPEFLTYFQNEAQLEKSRLLSDRFSAERPKGSFSTLEIQRTEQGDSAMYLCASSPSGQKSYEQYFGPGTRLTVT.

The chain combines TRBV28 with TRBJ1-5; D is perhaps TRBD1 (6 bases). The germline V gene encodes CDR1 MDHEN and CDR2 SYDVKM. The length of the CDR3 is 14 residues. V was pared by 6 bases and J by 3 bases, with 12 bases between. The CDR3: CASRVQGYNQPQHF. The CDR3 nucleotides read TGTGCCAGCAGGGTACAGGGATACAATCAGCCCCAGCATTTT.

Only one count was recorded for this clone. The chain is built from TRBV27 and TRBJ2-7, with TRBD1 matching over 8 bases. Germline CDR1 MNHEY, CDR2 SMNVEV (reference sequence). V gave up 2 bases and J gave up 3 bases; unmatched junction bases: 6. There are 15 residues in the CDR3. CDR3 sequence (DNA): TGTGCCAGCAGTTTAGGGACAGGAGGATTCTACGAGCAGTACTTC. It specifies CASSLGTGGFYEQYF.

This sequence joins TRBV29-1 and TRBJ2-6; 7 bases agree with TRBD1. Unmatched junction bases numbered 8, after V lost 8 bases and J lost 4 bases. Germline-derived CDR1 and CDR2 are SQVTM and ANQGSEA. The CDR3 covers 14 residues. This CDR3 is CSSTGVSGANVLTF. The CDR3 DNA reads TGCAGCTCCACAGGGGTTTCCGGGGCCAACGTCCTGACTTTC.

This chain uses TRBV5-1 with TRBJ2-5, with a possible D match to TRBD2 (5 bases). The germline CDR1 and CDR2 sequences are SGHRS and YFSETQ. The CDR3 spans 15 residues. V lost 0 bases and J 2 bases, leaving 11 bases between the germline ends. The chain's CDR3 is CASSLAGVNQETQYF. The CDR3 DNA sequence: TGCGCCAGCAGCTTGGCCGGGGTGAATCAAGAGACCCAGTACTTC.

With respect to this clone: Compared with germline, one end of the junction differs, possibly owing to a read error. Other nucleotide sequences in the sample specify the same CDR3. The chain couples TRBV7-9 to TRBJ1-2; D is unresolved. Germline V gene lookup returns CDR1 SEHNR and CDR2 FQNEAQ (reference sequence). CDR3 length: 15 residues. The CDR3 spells CASSLAREGNYGYTF. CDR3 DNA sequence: TGTGCCAGCAGCCTAGCCCGGGAGGGTAACTATGGCTACACCTTC.

The CDR3 DNA sequence: TGTGCCAGCTCACCAGACGGGTTTGGGGCCAACGTCCTGACTTTC. Translated: CASSPDGFGANVLTF. The rearrangement uses TRBV18 and TRBJ2-6; D gene uncertain. V was shortened by 2 bases and J by 3 bases, with 8 bases between the two germline ends. The CDR3 covers 15 residues. Germline V gene data show CDR1 as KGHSH and CDR2 as LQKENI.

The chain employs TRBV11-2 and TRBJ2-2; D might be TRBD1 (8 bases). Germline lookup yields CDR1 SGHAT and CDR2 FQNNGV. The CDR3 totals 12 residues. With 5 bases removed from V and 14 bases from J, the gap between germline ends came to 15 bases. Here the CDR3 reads CASSRQGRGLFF. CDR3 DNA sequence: TGTGCCAGCAGCCGACAGGGGAGGGGACTGTTTTTT.

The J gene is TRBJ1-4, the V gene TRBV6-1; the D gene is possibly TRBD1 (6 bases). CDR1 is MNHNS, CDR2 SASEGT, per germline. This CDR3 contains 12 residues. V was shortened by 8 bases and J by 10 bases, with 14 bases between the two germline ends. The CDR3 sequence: CASLGGGSKLFF. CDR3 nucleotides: TGTGCCAGCCTGGGTGGGGGCTCAAAACTGTTTTTT.

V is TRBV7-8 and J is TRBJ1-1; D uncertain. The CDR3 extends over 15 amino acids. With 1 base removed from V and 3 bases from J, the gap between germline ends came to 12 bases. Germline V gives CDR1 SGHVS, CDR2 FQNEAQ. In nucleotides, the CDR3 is TGTGCCAGCAGCTTAGAGGAGGGTACGTACACTGAAGCTTTCTTT. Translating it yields CASSLEEGTYTEAFF.

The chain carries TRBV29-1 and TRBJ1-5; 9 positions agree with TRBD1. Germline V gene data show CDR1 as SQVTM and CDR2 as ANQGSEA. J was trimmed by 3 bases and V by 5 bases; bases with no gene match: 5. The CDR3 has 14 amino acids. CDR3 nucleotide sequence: TGCAGCGTTTTGGACAGGGGAAACAATCAGCCCCAGCATTTT. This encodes CSVLDRGNNQPQHF.

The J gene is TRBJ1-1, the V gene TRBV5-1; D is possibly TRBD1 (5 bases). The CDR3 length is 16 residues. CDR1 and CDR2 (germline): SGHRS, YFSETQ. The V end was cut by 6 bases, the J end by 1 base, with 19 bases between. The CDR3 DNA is TGCGCCAGCAAAGGAGGAGGGGAGGTGAGGAACACTGAAGCTTTCTTT. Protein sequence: CASKGGGEVRNTEAFF.

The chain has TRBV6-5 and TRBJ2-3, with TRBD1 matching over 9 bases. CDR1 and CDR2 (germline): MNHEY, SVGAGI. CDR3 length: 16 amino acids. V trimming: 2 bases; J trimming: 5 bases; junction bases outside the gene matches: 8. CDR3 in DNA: TGTGCCAGCAGTTACGGGACAGGGAACACTCTAGATACGCAGTATTTT. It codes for CASSYGTGNTLDTQYF.

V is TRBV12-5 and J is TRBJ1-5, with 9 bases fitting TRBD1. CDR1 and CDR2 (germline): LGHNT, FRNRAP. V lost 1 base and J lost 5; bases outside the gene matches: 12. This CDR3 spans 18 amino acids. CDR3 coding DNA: TGTGCTAGTGGTTTGGATACGGGGATGACAGGGGGTGATCAGCCCCAGCATTTT. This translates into CASGLDTGMTGGDQPQHF. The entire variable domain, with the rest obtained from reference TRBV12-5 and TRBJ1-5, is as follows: DARVTQTPRHKVTEMGQEVTMRCQPILGHNTVFWYRQTMMQGLELLAYFRNRAPLDDSGMPKDRFSAEMPDATLATLKIQPSEPRDSAVYFCASGLDTGMTGGDQPQHFGDGTRLSIL.

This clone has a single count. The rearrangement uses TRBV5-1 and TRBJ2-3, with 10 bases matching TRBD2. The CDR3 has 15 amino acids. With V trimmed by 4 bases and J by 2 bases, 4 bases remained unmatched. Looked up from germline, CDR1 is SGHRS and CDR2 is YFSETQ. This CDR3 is CASSLGTSDTDTQYF. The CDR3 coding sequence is TGCGCCAGCAGCCTCGGGACTAGCGACACAGATACGCAGTATTTT.